Detailed here is one T cell receptor beta chain. This specimen comes from a study of control samples from healthy donors and cancer patients. Generated by immunoSEQ multiplex PCR, the TCRdb table keeps only in-frame clones and is missing some. The repertoire includes around 94,000 clones, about 86% of them detected once, and around 1.3% sits in the top ten. Germline lookup yields CDR1 DFQATT and CDR2 SNEGSKA (reference sequence). Trimming took 7 bases from V and 1 from J, leaving 7 bases between them. CDR3 length equals 11 residues. The TCR sequence derives from a woman aged 50 to 65 in good health. Sequencing was carried out using blood. The chain is built from TRBV20-1 and TRBJ2-5, with D possibly matching TRBD2 (6 bases). CDR3 sequence: CSGEAQETQYF. CDR3 bases: TGCAGTGGGGAGGCCCAAGAGACCCAGTACTTC.